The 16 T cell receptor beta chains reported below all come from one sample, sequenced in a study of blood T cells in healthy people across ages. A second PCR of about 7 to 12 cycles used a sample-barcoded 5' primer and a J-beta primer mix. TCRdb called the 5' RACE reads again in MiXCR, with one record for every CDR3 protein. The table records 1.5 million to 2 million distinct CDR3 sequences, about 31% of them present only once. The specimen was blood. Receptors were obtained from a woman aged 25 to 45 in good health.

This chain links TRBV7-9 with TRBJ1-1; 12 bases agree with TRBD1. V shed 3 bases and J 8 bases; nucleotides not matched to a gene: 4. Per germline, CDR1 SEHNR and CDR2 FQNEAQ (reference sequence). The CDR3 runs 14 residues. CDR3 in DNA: TGTGCCAGCAGCTTTGGGACAGGGGGCCCCGAAGCTTTCTTT. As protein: CASSFGTGGPEAFF.

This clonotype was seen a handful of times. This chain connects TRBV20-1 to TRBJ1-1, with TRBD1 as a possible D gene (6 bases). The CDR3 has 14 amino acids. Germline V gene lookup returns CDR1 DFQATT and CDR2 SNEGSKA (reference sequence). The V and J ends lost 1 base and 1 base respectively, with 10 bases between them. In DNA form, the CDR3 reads TGCAGTGCTAGAGGGCTACAGGGGAACACTGAAGCTTTCTTT. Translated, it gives CSARGLQGNTEAFF.

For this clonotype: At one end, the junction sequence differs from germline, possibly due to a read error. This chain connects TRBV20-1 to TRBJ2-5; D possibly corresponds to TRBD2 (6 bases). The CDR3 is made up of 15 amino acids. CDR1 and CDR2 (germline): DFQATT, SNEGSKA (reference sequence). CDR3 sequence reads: CSARDFSGEQETQYF. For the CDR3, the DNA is TGCAGCGCTAGAGATTTTTCGGGGGAACAAGAGACCCAGTACTTC.

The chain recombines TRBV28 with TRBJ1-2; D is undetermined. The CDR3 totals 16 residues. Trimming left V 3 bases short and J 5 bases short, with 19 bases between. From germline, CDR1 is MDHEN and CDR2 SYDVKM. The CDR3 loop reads CASSFGVANPPYGYTF. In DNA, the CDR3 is TGTGCCAGCAGTTTCGGGGTCGCAAACCCCCCATATGGCTACACCTTC.

CDR3 coding DNA: TGTGCCAGCAGCTTGTCGTCCTTAGGACCGCCATCGGGCAATGAGCAGTTCTTC. Translating gives CASSLSSLGPPSGNEQFF. The chain is built from TRBV5-5 and TRBJ2-1; D gene uncertain. In germline, CDR1 is SGHKS, CDR2 YYEKEE (reference sequence). The CDR3 contains 18 residues. V lost 1 base and J 6 bases, leaving 23 bases between the germline ends.

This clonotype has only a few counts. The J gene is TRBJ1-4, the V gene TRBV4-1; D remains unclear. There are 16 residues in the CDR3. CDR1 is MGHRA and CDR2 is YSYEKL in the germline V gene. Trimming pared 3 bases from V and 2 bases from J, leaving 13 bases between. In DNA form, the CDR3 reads TGCGCCAGCAGCCATTACTTCGAGTTTACTAATGAAAAACTGTTTTTT. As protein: CASSHYFEFTNEKLFF.

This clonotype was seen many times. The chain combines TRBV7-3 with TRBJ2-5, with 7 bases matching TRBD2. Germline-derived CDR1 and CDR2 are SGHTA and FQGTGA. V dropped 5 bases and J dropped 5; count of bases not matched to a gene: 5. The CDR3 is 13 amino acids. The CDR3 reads CASSPGGYETQYF. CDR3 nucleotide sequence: TGTGCCAGCAGCCCCGGGGGGTACGAGACCCAGTACTTC. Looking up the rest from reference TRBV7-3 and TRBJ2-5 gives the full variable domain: GAGVSQTPSNKVTEKGKYVELRCDPISGHTALYWYRQSLGQGPEFLIYFQGTGAADDSGLPNDRFFAVRPEGSVSTLKIQRTERGDSAVYLCASSPGGYETQYFGPGTRLLVL.

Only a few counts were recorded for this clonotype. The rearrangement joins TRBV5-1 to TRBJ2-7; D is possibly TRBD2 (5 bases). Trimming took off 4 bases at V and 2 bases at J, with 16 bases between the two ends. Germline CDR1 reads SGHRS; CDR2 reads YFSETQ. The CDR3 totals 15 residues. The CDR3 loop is CASSTGGRYTYEQYF. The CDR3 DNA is TGCGCCAGCAGCACCGGAGGCAGGTATACCTACGAGCAGTACTTC.

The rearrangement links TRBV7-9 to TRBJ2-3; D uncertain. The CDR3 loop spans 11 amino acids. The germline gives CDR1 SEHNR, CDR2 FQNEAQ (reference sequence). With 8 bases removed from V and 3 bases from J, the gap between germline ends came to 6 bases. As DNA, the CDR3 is TGTGCCAGCGACAAGACAGATACGCAGTATTTT. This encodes CASDKTDTQYF.

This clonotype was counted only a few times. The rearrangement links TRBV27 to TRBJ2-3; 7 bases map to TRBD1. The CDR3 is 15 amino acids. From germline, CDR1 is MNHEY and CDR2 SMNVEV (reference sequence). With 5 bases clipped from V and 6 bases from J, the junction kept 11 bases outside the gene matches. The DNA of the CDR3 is TGTGCCAGCAGTGACTACAGGGGCCCCCCGGATACGCAGTATTTT. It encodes CASSDYRGPPDTQYF.

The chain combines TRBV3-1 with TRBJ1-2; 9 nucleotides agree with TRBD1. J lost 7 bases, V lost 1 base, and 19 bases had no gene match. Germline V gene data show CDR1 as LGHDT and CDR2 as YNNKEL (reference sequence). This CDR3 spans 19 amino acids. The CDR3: CASSQVERGNRGLSAGYTF. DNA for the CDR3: TGTGCCAGCAGCCAAGTCGAACGTGGAAACAGGGGGCTCTCCGCTGGCTACACCTTC. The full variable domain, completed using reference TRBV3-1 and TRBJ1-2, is DTAVSQTPKYLVTQMGNDKSIKCEQNLGHDTMYWYKQDSKKFLKIMFSYNNKELIINETVPNRFSPKSPDKAHLNLHINSLELGDSAVYFCASSQVERGNRGLSAGYTFGSGTRLTVV.

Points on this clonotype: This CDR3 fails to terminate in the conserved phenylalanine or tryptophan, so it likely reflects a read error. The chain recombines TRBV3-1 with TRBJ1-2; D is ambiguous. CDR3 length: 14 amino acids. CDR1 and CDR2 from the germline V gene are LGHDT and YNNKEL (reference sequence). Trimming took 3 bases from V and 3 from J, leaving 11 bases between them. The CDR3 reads CASSQSRTDYGYTV. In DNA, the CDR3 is TGTGCCAGCAGCCAGTCTAGGACGGACTATGGCTACACCGTC.

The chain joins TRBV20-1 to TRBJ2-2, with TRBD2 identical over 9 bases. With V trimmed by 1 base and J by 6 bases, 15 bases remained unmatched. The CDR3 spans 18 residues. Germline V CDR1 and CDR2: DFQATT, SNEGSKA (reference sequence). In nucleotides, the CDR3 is TGCAGTGCTAGAGGTCGTAGCGGGGGATCCTTTAGTCCCGGGGAGCTGTTTTTT. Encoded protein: CSARGRSGGSFSPGELFF.

This CDR3 is CASSQDGLALYNEQFF. The CDR3 bases are TGTGCCAGCAGCCAAGATGGGTTAGCGCTGTACAATGAGCAGTTCTTC. This chain links TRBV3-1 with TRBJ2-1; possible D gene TRBD2, 5 bases. From germline, CDR1 is LGHDT and CDR2 YNNKEL (reference sequence). V shed 0 bases and J shed 4 bases, with 13 bases lying between them. The CDR3 loop spans 16 amino acids.

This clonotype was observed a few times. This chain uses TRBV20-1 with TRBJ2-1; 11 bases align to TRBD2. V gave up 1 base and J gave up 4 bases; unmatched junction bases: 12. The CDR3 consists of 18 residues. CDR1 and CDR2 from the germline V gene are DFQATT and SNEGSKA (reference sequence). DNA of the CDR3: TGCAGTGCTAGAGGACTAGCGGGAACCGGGGGGGAGTACAATGAGCAGTTCTTC. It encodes CSARGLAGTGGEYNEQFF.

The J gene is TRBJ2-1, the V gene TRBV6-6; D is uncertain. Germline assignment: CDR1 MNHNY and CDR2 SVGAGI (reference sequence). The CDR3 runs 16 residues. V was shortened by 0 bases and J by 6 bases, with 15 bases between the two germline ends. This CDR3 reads CASSYSPGPFLNEQFF. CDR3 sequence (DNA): TGTGCCAGCAGTTACTCCCCAGGACCCTTCCTCAATGAGCAGTTCTTC.